This paragraph covers one T cell receptor beta chain sequence. Its specificity is not known. CDR3 length: 14 amino acids. CDR1 and CDR2 from the germline V gene are MDHEN and SYDVKM. The V and J ends lost 9 bases and 0 bases, in that order; junction bases with no gene match: 6. Primers: 60 Vbeta forward and 13 Jbeta reverse. Sequenced by immunoSEQ multiplex PCR; TCRdb stores in-frame clones only, minus some. The repertoire holds about 110,000 clones, with around 80% as singletons. The sample comes from a study of cytomegalovirus exposure and HLA in healthy donors. Overall study: Sequencing of about 179 million T cells in an earlier analysis found roughly 120 million unique TCR beta sequences.

Study-wide results and limits: Because they were indistinguishable, some V segments, including TRBV6-2 and TRBV6-3, were excluded. Across all donors, roughly uniform sequencing depth was an assumption of the presence/absence analyses. Sequencing artifact likely explains a cluster of highly shared sequence variants.

This clonotype was obtained from a woman aged 45-65 years in good health and CMV-seropositive. The V gene is TRBV28, the J gene TRBJ2-7; 9 bases are a match to TRBD2. The sequenced material came from PBMCs. CDR3 nucleotide sequence: TGTGCCAGTACGTTAGCGGGGGCCTCCTACGAGCAGTACTTC. It codes for CASTLAGASYEQYF.